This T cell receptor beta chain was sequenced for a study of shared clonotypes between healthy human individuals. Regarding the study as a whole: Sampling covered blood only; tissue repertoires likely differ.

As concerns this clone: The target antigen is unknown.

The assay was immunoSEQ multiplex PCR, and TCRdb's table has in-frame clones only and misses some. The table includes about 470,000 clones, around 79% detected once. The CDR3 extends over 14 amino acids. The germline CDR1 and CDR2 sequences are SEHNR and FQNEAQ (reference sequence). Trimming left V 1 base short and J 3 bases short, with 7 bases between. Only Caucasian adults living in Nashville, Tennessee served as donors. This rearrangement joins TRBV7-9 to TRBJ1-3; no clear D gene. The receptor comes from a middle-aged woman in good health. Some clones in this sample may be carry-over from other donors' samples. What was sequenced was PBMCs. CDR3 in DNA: TGTGCCAGCAGCTTAGGTACATATGGAAACACCATATATTTT. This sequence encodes CASSLGTYGNTIYF.